This T cell receptor beta chain was found in a study of T cells in Graves' hyperthyroidism and ophthalmopathy. Out of over 7.5 ml of fresh peripheral blood came the PBMCs. Amplified regions were TCR beta CDR3 sequences from RNA transcripts. HTBI primers were employed in a first-round RT-PCR of the TCR CDR3. TCRdb independently ran MiXCR on the multiplex PCR reads; one entry per CDR3 protein. The sample shows approximately 330,000 distinct CDR3 sequences, roughly a fifth of them seen only once. The length of the CDR3 is 16 residues. V was cut by 5 bases and J by 2 bases, with 19 bases left in between. The germline V gene encodes CDR1 SEHNR and CDR2 FQNEAQ (reference sequence). This clonotype was seen only a few times. Since a much larger clone is just one base distant, this may be a read error.

This clonotype originated in a woman aged 45-65 years with Graves' hyperthyroidism. This sequence joins TRBV7-9 and TRBJ2-7, with D unresolved. Sequencing was performed on blood. The CDR3 DNA reads as TGTGCCAGCAGCCCCGCCGGTGGGTGGGCGACCTACGAGCAGTACTTC. It specifies CASSPAGGWATYEQYF.